Sequencing of this T cell receptor beta chain was carried out in a study of cytomegalovirus exposure and HLA in healthy donors. About the study: It was reported in a later analysis that the 95 to 150 validation repertoires used the same platform as the roughly 640 first-cohort repertoires. Findings and limits, study-wide: The tendency of first-cohort TCR clusters to co-occur in the 90 to 150 validation repertoires was the finding of a later analysis.

The CDR3 is 17 amino acids. Germline-derived CDR1 and CDR2 are SGHTA and FQGNSA. The V gene end was trimmed by 5 bases and the J gene end by 0 bases; junction bases not matched to a gene: 10. Comments on this clone: What it recognizes is unknown.

Here immunoSEQ multiplex PCR was the method, and the copy in TCRdb shows in-frame clones only, minus some. The repertoire holds some 240,000 clones, with around 87% as singletons. The V gene is TRBV7-2, the J gene TRBJ1-1; TRBD1 agrees at 9 bases. The specimen sequenced was PBMCs. The source of this sequence is a woman aged 25 to 45 in good health and CMV-seropositive. CDR3 loop: CASSLTGGFEMNTEAFF. In nucleotides, the CDR3 is TGTGCCAGCAGCCTTACAGGGGGCTTTGAGATGAACACTGAAGCTTTCTTT.